A single sample gave rise to the 32 T cell receptor beta chains below, sequenced in a study of blood T cell repertoires in COVID-19. Using immunoSEQ multiplex PCR, the repertoire was profiled, and TCRdb retains in-frame clones only, with some absent. Of about 170,000 clones listed, 79% are singletons. Input material: PBMCs or T cells enriched from blood (not recorded which). All receptors come from a woman in her 70s in a cohort exposed to, infected with or recovered from COVID-19 (not recorded which).

The rearrangement uses TRBV4-1 and TRBJ2-7; D is possibly TRBD1 (5 bases). Trimming stripped 0 bases from V and 6 bases from J, with 12 bases between. There are 14 residues in the CDR3. Germline assignment: CDR1 MGHRA and CDR2 YSYEKL. CDR3 sequence reads: CASSQDRTYGEQYF. In DNA form, the CDR3 reads TGCGCCAGCAGCCAAGACAGGACATACGGCGAGCAGTACTTC.

CDR3 amino acids: CASSLADRGREQYF. The CDR3 DNA is TGCGCCAGCAGCTTGGCCGACAGGGGGCGCGAGCAGTACTTC. The chain employs TRBV5-1 and TRBJ2-7, with 10 positions matching TRBD1. With V trimmed by 0 bases and J by 6 bases, 3 bases remained unmatched. Germline V lookup: CDR1 SGHRS, CDR2 YFSETQ. The CDR3 loop spans 14 amino acids.

This chain connects TRBV5-1 to TRBJ1-3; maybe TRBD1 (5 bases). Per germline, CDR1 SGHRS and CDR2 YFSETQ. V shed 0 bases and J shed 2 bases, with 15 bases lying between them. The CDR3 sequence is 17 residues long. Here the CDR3 DNA reads TGCGCCAGCAGCTTGGCCGACGGGGGAAGGACTGGAAACACCATATATTTT. This gives the protein CASSLADGGRTGNTIYF.

The rearrangement joins TRBV3-1 (or the pseudogene TRBV3-2) to TRBJ1-6, with D unresolved. Germline V CDR1 and CDR2: LGHDT, YNNKEL (reference sequence). The CDR3 has 15 residues. Trimming pared 4 bases from V and 5 bases from J, leaving 12 bases between. The CDR3 DNA follows: TGTGCCAGCAGCCCCGACCGGGTTCATAATTCACCCCTCCACTTT. Its protein is CASSPDRVHNSPLHF.

This clone turned up a few times. The rearrangement uses TRBV7-2 and TRBJ1-1, with D maybe TRBD1 (5 bases). The germline gives CDR1 SGHTA, CDR2 FQGNSA. Trimming pared 6 bases from V and 4 bases from J, leaving 21 bases between. This CDR3 is 16 amino acids long. CDR3 coding DNA: TGTGCCAGCAGTTTGGGGGTCGGGGGATTGAGCACTGAAGCTTTCTTT. Its translation: CASSLGVGGLSTEAFF.

The chain joins TRBV24-1 to TRBJ1-2, with D possibly matching TRBD1 (5 bases). The CDR3 is 12 residues long. From germline, CDR1 is KGHDR and CDR2 SFDVKD. V was clipped by 3 bases and J by 8 bases, with 9 bases between them. The CDR3 sequence: CATSDRDWGYTF. The CDR3 region has the DNA TGTGCCACCAGTGATAGGGACTGGGGCTACACCTTC.

This sequence joins TRBV2 and TRBJ1-4, with 10 bases matching TRBD1. J was trimmed by 7 bases and V by 1 base; bases with no gene match: 3. The CDR3 is made up of 15 amino acids. Germline V gives CDR1 SNHLY, CDR2 FYNNEI. The DNA of the CDR3 is TGTGCCAGCAGTGAAGACGGGGACAGGGGTGAAAAACTGTTTTTT. Protein product: CASSEDGDRGEKLFF.

The V and J genes are TRBV6-5 and TRBJ1-3; the D gene is possibly TRBD1 (5 bases). The V gene's germline CDR1 is MNHEY and CDR2 SVGAGI. The CDR3 is 14 amino acids. Trimming stripped 7 bases from V and 2 bases from J, with 12 bases between. Here the CDR3 reads CASTIRVPGNTIYF. For the CDR3, the DNA is TGTGCCAGCACCATCAGGGTACCTGGAAACACCATATATTTT.

This clone was recorded a few times. This chain links TRBV5-1 with TRBJ2-1; possible D gene TRBD2, 6 bases. This CDR3 has 14 amino acids. Trimming pared 2 bases from V and 7 bases from J, leaving 13 bases between. Per the germline V gene, CDR1 is SGHRS and CDR2 is YFSETQ. The CDR3 coding sequence is TGCGCCAGCAGCTTTTCCGGGACTGGTAATGAGCAGTTCTTC. Translating it yields CASSFSGTGNEQFF.

This clone was counted a single time. The chain is built from TRBV7-8 and TRBJ1-4; 8 nucleotides agree with TRBD1. There are 15 residues in the CDR3. Per the germline V gene, CDR1 is SGHVS and CDR2 is FQNEAQ. J was trimmed by 2 bases and V by 2 bases; bases with no gene match: 1. The DNA for the CDR3 is TGTGCCAGCAGCTTACGACAGGGGACTAATGAAAAACTGTTTTTT. Its translation is CASSLRQGTNEKLFF.

The rearrangement joins TRBV5-6 to TRBJ2-5, with D maybe TRBD1 (5 bases). V lost 4 bases, J lost 2 bases, and 21 bases lay in between. The CDR3 loop spans 17 amino acids. CDR1 and CDR2 (germline): SGHDT, YYEEEE. The CDR3 DNA follows: TGTGCCAGCAGCCCAGGGTCACGCGGATGGCGACAAGAGACCCAGTACTTC. Its translation: CASSPGSRGWRQETQYF.

The genes are TRBV7-8 and TRBJ1-1; D is undetermined. V lost 0 bases and J 1 base, leaving 3 bases between the germline ends. The V gene's germline CDR1 is SGHVS and CDR2 FQNEAQ. The CDR3 covers 13 residues. The CDR3 reads CASSLAANTEAFF. The CDR3, as DNA: TGTGCCAGCAGCTTAGCGGCGAACACTGAAGCTTTCTTT. Complete variable domain (other parts from reference TRBV7-8 and TRBJ1-1): GAGVSQSPRYKVAKRGQDVALRCDPISGHVSLFWYQQALGQGPEFLTYFQNEAQLDKSGLPSDRFFAERPEGSVSTLKIQRTQQEDSAVYLCASSLAANTEAFFGQGTRLTVV.

The chain uses TRBV3-1 (or the pseudogene TRBV3-2) and TRBJ1-2; D is uncertain. The germline CDR1 and CDR2 sequences are LGHDT and YNNKEL (reference sequence). This CDR3 comprises 15 residues. With 3 bases removed from V and 4 bases from J, the gap between germline ends came to 15 bases. Here the CDR3 reads CASSQVYHTLYGYTF. The DNA for the CDR3 is TGTGCCAGCAGCCAGGTCTATCATACCCTCTATGGCTACACCTTC.

This chain connects TRBV7-2 to TRBJ2-2, with D possibly matching TRBD2 (6 bases). Trimming removed 11 bases from V and 2 bases from J, with 18 bases in between. Germline CDR1 is SGHTA and CDR2 is FQGNSA. The CDR3 is 15 residues long. This CDR3 reads CAENNGGGNTGELFF. DNA for the CDR3: TGTGCCGAAAACAACGGGGGAGGCAACACCGGGGAGCTGTTTTTT.

This rearrangement joins TRBV11-2 to TRBJ2-1, with a tentative D call TRBD2 (6 bases). Per germline, CDR1 SGHAT and CDR2 FQNNGV. The CDR3 runs to 17 residues. The V gene lost 5 bases and the J gene lost 5 bases, with 22 bases spanning the gap. The CDR3 loop reads CASSQRRGRGDNNEQFF. As DNA, the CDR3 is TGTGCCAGCAGCCAGAGACGGGGGAGAGGAGATAACAATGAGCAGTTCTTC. The full variable domain, completed using reference TRBV11-2 and TRBJ2-1, is EAGVAQSPRYKIIEKRQSVAFWCNPISGHATLYWYQQILGQGPKLLIQFQNNGVVDDSQLPKDRFSAERLKGVDSTLKIQPAKLEDSAVYLCASSQRRGRGDNNEQFFGPGTRLTVL.

This chain uses TRBV20-1 with TRBJ2-1; the D is unclear. The CDR3 totals 11 residues. Germline V gene lookup returns CDR1 DFQATT and CDR2 SNEGSKA (reference sequence). V dropped 6 bases and J dropped 6 bases, with 9 bases sitting between them. The DNA of the CDR3 is TGCAGTGCCATAGCCGGCAATGAGCAGTTCTTC. Its protein is CSAIAGNEQFF.

The V gene is TRBV5-8, the J gene TRBJ1-1; 7 nucleotides align to TRBD1. CDR3 length: 14 residues. Germline V gene lookup returns CDR1 SGHTS and CDR2 YDEGEE. The V gene end was trimmed by 2 bases and the J gene end by 5 bases; junction bases not matched to a gene: 6. This CDR3 reads CASSFQGGETEAFF. The DNA for the CDR3 is TGTGCCAGCAGCTTCCAGGGGGGAGAGACTGAAGCTTTCTTT.

V usage is TRBV3-1 (or the pseudogene TRBV3-2) and J usage is TRBJ1-2, with D uncertain. V was shortened by 2 bases and J by 6 bases, with 10 bases between the two germline ends. The CDR3 loop spans 13 amino acids. Germline CDR1 reads LGHDT; CDR2 reads YNNKEL (reference sequence). The CDR3 spells CASSQRVLDGYTF. In DNA form, the CDR3 reads TGTGCCAGCAGCCAACGAGTTTTGGATGGCTACACCTTC.

There are a few counts of this clone. V and J are TRBV5-6 and TRBJ1-2; TRBD1 aligns across 10 bases. The germline CDR1 and CDR2 sequences are SGHDT and YYEEEE. The ends lost 2 bases at V and 4 bases at J; junction bases unmatched: 11. The CDR3 is 17 residues long. In DNA form, the CDR3 reads TGTGCCAGCAGCTTACTAGACCGGGACAGGGGTGGCTATGGCTACACCTTC. It is translated as CASSLLDRDRGGYGYTF.

The rearrangement uses TRBV27 and TRBJ1-6; possibly TRBD1 for D (6 bases). Germline V CDR1 and CDR2: MNHEY, SMNVEV (reference sequence). Trimming pared 5 bases from V and 5 bases from J, leaving 13 bases between. The CDR3 totals 15 residues. For the CDR3, the DNA is TGTGCCAGCAGTCCTGGGACATACGATAATTCACCCCTCCACTTT. This gives the protein CASSPGTYDNSPLHF.

CDR3 amino acids: CATSRSDRVETQYF. The CDR3 region has the DNA TGTGCCACCAGCAGATCGGACAGGGTGGAGACCCAGTACTTC. This sequence joins TRBV15 and TRBJ2-5, with 8 bases aligning to TRBD1. The CDR3 has 14 residues. Unmatched junction bases numbered 4, after V lost 2 bases and J lost 5 bases. Germline-derived CDR1 and CDR2 are LNHNV and YYDKDF (reference sequence). Based on the CDR3 plus reference TRBV15 and TRBJ2-5, the full variable domain is DAMVIQNPRYQVTQFGKPVTLSCSQTLNHNVMYWYQQKSSQAPKLLFHYYDKDFNNEADTPDNFQSRRPNTSFCFLDIRSPGLGDTAMYLCATSRSDRVETQYFGPGTRLLVL.

This rearrangement joins TRBV27 to TRBJ2-3; the D is unclear. The CDR3 extends over 14 amino acids. V was clipped by 6 bases and J by 5 bases, with 15 bases between them. CDR1 MNHEY and CDR2 SMNVEV come from the germline V gene (reference sequence). The CDR3 reads CASSRTTPRDTQYF. CDR3 nucleotide sequence: TGTGCCAGCAGCCGAACTACCCCACGAGATACGCAGTATTTT.

The rearrangement links TRBV19 to TRBJ2-1; 9 positions agree with TRBD2. Germline V gives CDR1 LNHDA, CDR2 SQIVND (reference sequence). The CDR3 spans 18 residues. V was clipped by 2 bases and J by 8 bases; unmatched bases: 16. For the CDR3, the DNA is TGTGCCAGTAGTATAAGGCGTTCGCTAGCGGGACACCGGGATGAGCAGTTCTTC. This sequence encodes CASSIRRSLAGHRDEQFF.

The J gene is TRBJ2-2, the V gene TRBV5-1; D unresolved. Germline V lookup: CDR1 SGHRS, CDR2 YFSETQ. V shed 9 bases and J shed 6 bases, with 15 bases lying between them. This CDR3 comprises 13 residues. CDR3 nucleotides: TGCGCCACCCGCCTTGACATCGCCGGGGAGCTGTTTTTT. Amino acid sequence: CATRLDIAGELFF.

The V gene is TRBV6-6, the J gene TRBJ2-3, with D possibly TRBD2 on 6 matching bases. The CDR3 loop spans 15 amino acids. Trimming pared 4 bases from V and 0 bases from J, leaving 11 bases between. Germline V gene data show CDR1 as MNHNY and CDR2 as SVGAGI (reference sequence). CDR3 loop: CASSSSGGSTDTQYF. CDR3 nucleotides: TGTGCCAGCAGTTCATCCGGGGGAAGCACAGATACGCAGTATTTT.

This clone was counted only a few times. The chain employs TRBV28 and TRBJ2-7; 8 bases match TRBD1. Per the germline V gene, CDR1 is MDHEN and CDR2 is SYDVKM. V was clipped by 1 base and J by 3 bases; unmatched bases: 8. CDR3 length: 16 residues. The CDR3: CASSLSGTGGYYEQYF. CDR3 bases: TGTGCCAGCAGTTTATCTGGGACAGGAGGTTACTACGAGCAGTACTTC.

This chain joins TRBV7-9 and TRBJ1-1; weak D call: TRBD1 (6 bases). The germline CDR1 and CDR2 sequences are SEHNR and FQNEAQ (reference sequence). The CDR3 covers 15 residues. Between the trimmed V and J ends, which lost 1 base and 4 bases, there was a span of 13 bases. In nucleotides, the CDR3 is TGTGCCAGCAGCTTAGTATCGACAGGCTCCACTGAAGCTTTCTTT. Translating it yields CASSLVSTGSTEAFF.

This chain links TRBV11-3 with TRBJ2-7, with 7 positions matching TRBD1. Germline trimming cut 5 bases from V and 2 bases from J; bases unmatched to any gene: 9. The germline V gene has CDR1 SGHNT and CDR2 YENEEA. There are 15 residues in the CDR3. The CDR3 DNA follows: TGTGCCAGCAGCATAACCGGGACAGATCCCTACGAGCAGTACTTC. Encoded protein: CASSITGTDPYEQYF.

V and J are TRBV5-1 and TRBJ2-5; D is undetermined. CDR3 length: 14 residues. The V gene lost 5 bases and the J gene lost 0 bases, with 11 bases spanning the gap. Germline CDR1 SGHRS, CDR2 YFSETQ. The CDR3 region is CASRESTYQETQYF. In nucleotides, the CDR3 is TGCGCCAGCAGGGAGAGCACATACCAAGAGACCCAGTACTTC. The whole variable domain, remainder taken from reference TRBV5-1 and TRBJ2-5, is KAGVTQTPRYLIKTRGQQVTLSCSPISGHRSVSWYQQTPGQGLQFLFEYFSETQRNKGNFPGRFSGRQFSNSRSEMNVSTLELGDSALYLCASRESTYQETQYFGPGTRLLVL.

V and J are TRBV5-1 and TRBJ1-2; 9 positions match TRBD1. CDR1 and CDR2 from the germline V gene are SGHRS and YFSETQ. Trimming cost V 2 bases and J 6 bases; bases outside gene matches: 5. This CDR3 spans 14 amino acids. CDR3 region: CASSFGTGLDGYTF. The DNA of the CDR3 is TGCGCCAGCAGCTTCGGGACAGGGCTTGATGGCTACACCTTC. The full variable domain, completed using reference TRBV5-1 and TRBJ1-2, is KAGVTQTPRYLIKTRGQQVTLSCSPISGHRSVSWYQQTPGQGLQFLFEYFSETQRNKGNFPGRFSGRQFSNSRSEMNVSTLELGDSALYLCASSFGTGLDGYTFGSGTRLTVV.

This chain joins TRBV4-2 and TRBJ2-1, with 8 nucleotides matching TRBD2. The germline CDR1 and CDR2 sequences are LGHNA and YNFKEQ. V was clipped by 0 bases and J by 10 bases; unmatched bases: 11. This CDR3 is built from 16 residues. The CDR3 region is CASSQDRIAGSREQFF. In nucleotides, the CDR3 is TGTGCCAGCAGCCAAGATAGGATAGCGGGGAGTCGGGAGCAGTTCTTC.

This chain connects TRBV11-2 to TRBJ2-5; 7 bases match TRBD2. The V gene's germline CDR1 is SGHAT and CDR2 FQNNGV. J gave up 5 bases and V 3 bases, and 3 bases lay outside the gene matches. This CDR3 has 13 amino acids. CDR3 loop: CASSLGGWETQYF. In nucleotides, the CDR3 is TGTGCCAGCAGCTTGGGGGGGTGGGAGACCCAGTACTTC.